The clone carrying this T cell receptor beta chain has just one count. This specimen comes from a study of blood T cell repertoires in COVID-19. Whole-study context: Sites in the United States, Italy and Spain provided acute and convalescent COVID-19 samples. T cells, B-cell-depleted T cells, or PBMCs provided the cDNA or gDNA that served as material.

Original analysis: Reference gene primer amplification gave nucleated cell count estimates. Using immunoSEQ multiplex PCR, the repertoire was profiled, and TCRdb retains in-frame clones only, with some absent. V and J calls plus clone size are reproduced from that table; the DNA served to infer D and trimming. The data hold about 250,000 clones, with approximately 88% observed a single time. V lost 1 base and J lost 3; bases outside the gene matches: 11. The CDR3 sequence is 17 residues long. The germline V gene encodes CDR1 SGHTA and CDR2 FQGNSA. The sequenced sample was peripheral blood. The rearrangement joins TRBV7-2 to TRBJ2-7; 8 bases fit TRBD2. The sequence came from a woman under 40 with acute or convalescent COVID-19. CDR3 DNA sequence: TGTGCCAGCAGCTTAGGCCTAGCGGGCACGGGTAACTACGAGCAGTACTTC. This codes for CASSLGLAGTGNYEQYF.